The rows below give T cell receptor beta chains drawn from one sample of a study of brain T cells in children with intractable seizures. The repertoire was sequenced with immunoSEQ multiplex PCR; TCRdb's copy has only in-frame clones and lacks some. Of hundreds of thousands of clones listed, more than 85% were seen once; the top ten hold 5.7%. Here the sequenced sample was peripheral blood, taken less than 6 months after surgery. The receptor source for this set is a boy under two years old with tuberous sclerosis and intractable seizures. CDR3s include the opening cysteine and the closing phenylalanine or tryptophan. A D gene is named only where the DNA matches it firmly.

D,V,J,CDR3
-,TRBV27,TRBJ2-3,CASRPGADTQYF
-,TRBV28,TRBJ2-7,CASSPNYYEQYF
-,TRBV18,TRBJ2-3,CASSPAGGASSTDTQYF
-,TRBV6-2/TRBV6-3,TRBJ2-7,CASSPLVYEQYF
-,TRBV7-2,TRBJ1-2,CASRPQQGHYGYTF
TRBD1,TRBV5-1,TRBJ1-2,CASSSGQGVGYTF
-,TRBV6-5,TRBJ1-4,CASTSWDATNEKLFF
-,TRBV27,TRBJ2-1,CASSLARTYNEQFF
-,TRBV15,TRBJ2-6,CATSKILGANVLTF
TRBD1,TRBV19,TRBJ1-1,CASTGPSGGMNTEAFF
-,TRBV9,TRBJ1-2,CASSAHGASYGYTF
TRBD2,TRBV19,TRBJ2-2,CASSTGTSGGSGELFF
-,TRBV29-1,TRBJ2-7,CSVEDRGAYEQYF
-,TRBV27,TRBJ2-3,CANISEETGTEYTDTQYF
-,TRBV6-2/TRBV6-3,TRBJ1-6,CASSYGGYNSPLHF
-,TRBV7-9,TRBJ1-5,CASSNEGSNQPQHF
TRBD2,TRBV9,TRBJ2-1,CASSAEFLLRAGGETEQFF
-,TRBV2,TRBJ2-4,CASLTGGAGDIQYF
-,TRBV6-1,TRBJ1-1,CASSESMGWNTEAFF
-,TRBV3-1/TRBV3-2,TRBJ1-1,CASSQGSYNTEAFF
TRBD2,TRBV3-1/TRBV3-2,TRBJ2-1,CASSLSGGAYEQFF
TRBD1,TRBV30,TRBJ2-2,CAWRGTGGTGELFF
TRBD2,TRBV13,TRBJ2-5,CASSYRASGRIRGLETQYF
TRBD1,TRBV12-3/TRBV12-4,TRBJ1-1,CASSTGVRTEAFF
-,TRBV25-1,TRBJ2-1,CASLLGLAVTRSYNEQFF
-,TRBV9,TRBJ1-4,CASGSGTNEKLFF
-,TRBV9,TRBJ1-1,CASSLSGGVHPEAFF
-,TRBV2,TRBJ2-3,CASRVVDTQYF
-,TRBV6-5,TRBJ1-6,CASSYAGHNSPLHF
-,TRBV6-5,TRBJ1-2,CASSFPGDGYTF
TRBD2,TRBV18,TRBJ2-1,CASSPARGRLYNEQFF
-,TRBV9,TRBJ2-3,CASSVPDTDTQYF
-,TRBV5-4,TRBJ1-6,CASSLGGEDNSPLHF
-,TRBV14,TRBJ1-2,CASSRDRSDGYTF
-,TRBV9,TRBJ1-5,CASSVEAGVNQPQHF
-,TRBV7-9,TRBJ2-3,CASSFRGAGVADTQYF
-,TRBV5-4,TRBJ1-1,CASSLGGQVDTEAFF
-,TRBV10-1,TRBJ2-1,CASSETQNGNEQFF
-,TRBV5-1,TRBJ1-1,CASSLAKGMNTEAFF
-,TRBV30,TRBJ1-2,CAWSVREGSVGYTF
-,TRBV27,TRBJ1-2,CASSRAPRNGYTF
TRBD1,TRBV9,TRBJ1-4,CASSVDQGVTEKLFF
TRBD1,TRBV3-1/TRBV3-2,TRBJ1-2,CASSPLPGQGVDGYTF
-,TRBV28,TRBJ1-6,CASRPRPAYNSPLHF
-,TRBV19,TRBJ1-6,CASSISGNSPLHF
-,TRBV7-2,TRBJ2-6,CASSLSASGANVLTF
TRBD1,TRBV7-9,TRBJ2-3,CASSLGGGTGGTDTQYF
-,TRBV24-1,TRBJ2-3,CATNGGITDTQYF
TRBD1,TRBV2,TRBJ1-2,CASSFRGSYGYTF
-,TRBV6-5,TRBJ1-2,CASSPAGSYGYTF
-,TRBV7-2,TRBJ1-2,CASSFSRDNYGYTF
TRBD2,TRBV29-1,TRBJ2-4,CSVRSGLAGAGNIQYF
-,TRBV19,TRBJ1-5,CASSRQVISNQPQHF
-,TRBV27,TRBJ2-7,CASSFQLNSYEQYF
TRBD2,TRBV25-1,TRBJ2-3,CATSWGGRDTDTQYF
-,TRBV3-1/TRBV3-2,TRBJ2-5,CASSQVGSLQETQYF
-,TRBV11-3,TRBJ1-4,CASSLRVSSVNEKLFF
-,TRBV11-2,TRBJ1-1,CASTAQGATEAFF
TRBD2,TRBV11-2,TRBJ2-1,CASSLVIAGVYNEQFF
-,TRBV9,TRBJ1-4,CASSVEGQGIEKLFF